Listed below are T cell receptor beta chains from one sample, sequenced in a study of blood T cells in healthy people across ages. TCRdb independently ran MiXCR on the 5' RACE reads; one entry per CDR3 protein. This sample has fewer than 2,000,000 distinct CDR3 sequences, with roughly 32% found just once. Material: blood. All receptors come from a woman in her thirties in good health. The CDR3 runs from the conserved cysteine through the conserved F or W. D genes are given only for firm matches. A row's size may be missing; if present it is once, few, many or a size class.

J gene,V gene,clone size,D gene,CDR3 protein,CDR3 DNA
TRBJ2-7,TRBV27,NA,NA,CASSPDLRYEQYF,TGTGCCAGCAGTCCGGATCTACGGTACGAGCAGTACTTC
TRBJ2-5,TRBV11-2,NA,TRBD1,CASSLEPGQGHNEQYF,TGTGCCAGCAGCTTAGAGCCGGGACAGGGCCACAATGAGCAGTACTTC
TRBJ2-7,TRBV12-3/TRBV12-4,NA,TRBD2,CASSVSTSGSYEQYF,TGTGCCAGCAGCGTCTCGACTAGCGGGAGTTACGAGCAGTACTTC
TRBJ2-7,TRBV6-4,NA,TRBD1,CASRDRGNFFYEQYF,TGTGCCAGCCGGGACAGGGGGAATTTTTTTTACGAGCAGTACTTC
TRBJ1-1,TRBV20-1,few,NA,CSARGQDNTEAFF,TGCAGTGCTAGAGGACAGGACAACACTGAAGCTTTCTTT
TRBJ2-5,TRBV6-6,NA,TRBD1,CTSSTSGTGQETQYF,TGTACCAGCAGCACGAGCGGGACAGGGCAAGAGACCCAGTACTTC
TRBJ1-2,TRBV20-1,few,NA,CSARAPVNSPYGYTF,TGCAGTGCTAGAGCCCCGGTTAATTCACCCTATGGCTACACCTTC
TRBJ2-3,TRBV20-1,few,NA,CSASDHASTDTQYF,TGCAGTGCTAGCGACCACGCGAGCACAGATACGCAGTATTTT
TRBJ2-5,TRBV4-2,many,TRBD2,CASSQEGLAGGPGTQYF,TGTGCCAGCAGCCAAGAGGGACTAGCGGGAGGGCCGGGGACCCAGTACTTC
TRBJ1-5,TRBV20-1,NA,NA,CSAPSRGADQPQHF,TGCAGTGCTCCAAGTCGGGGGGCGGATCAGCCCCAGCATTTT
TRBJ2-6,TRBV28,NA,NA,CASSSPGESSGANVLTF,TGTGCCAGCAGTTCCCCTGGGGAGAGCTCTGGGGCCAACGTCCTGACTTTC
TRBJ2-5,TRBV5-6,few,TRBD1,CASSLWGRGKGTQYF,TGTGCCAGCAGCCTGTGGGGCAGGGGGAAAGGGACCCAGTACTTC
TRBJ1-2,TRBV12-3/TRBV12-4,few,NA,CAIQAPSGYGYTF,TGTGCCATCCAGGCACCGTCGGGCTATGGCTACACCTTC
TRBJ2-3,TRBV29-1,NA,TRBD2,CSAHRDVGERGNTDTQYF,TGCAGCGCCCACAGGGATGTCGGTGAGCGGGGGAACACAGATACGCAGTATTTT
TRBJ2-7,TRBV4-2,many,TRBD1,CASSQDRGRSEQYF,TGTGCCAGCAGCCAGGACAGGGGGAGGTCCGAGCAGTACTTC
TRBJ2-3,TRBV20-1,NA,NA,CSASLVGGDTQYF,TGCAGTGCTTCTCTCGTAGGGGGAGATACGCAGTATTTT
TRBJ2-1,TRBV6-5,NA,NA,CASSYSGLDDQFF,TGTGCCAGCAGTTACTCGGGGTTGGACGATCAGTTCTTC
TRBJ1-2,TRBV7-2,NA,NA,CASTVVPASGYGYTF,TGTGCCAGCACCGTAGTCCCGGCCTCCGGATATGGCTACACCTTC
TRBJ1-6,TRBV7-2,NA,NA,CASSTEGPSSPLHF,TGTGCCAGCAGCACCGAGGGACCAAGTTCACCCCTCCACTTT
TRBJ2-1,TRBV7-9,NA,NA,CASSLGDRPHSYNEQFF,TGTGCCAGCAGCTTAGGTGACAGGCCCCATTCATACAATGAGCAGTTCTTC
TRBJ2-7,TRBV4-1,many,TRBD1,CASSQEVYDRGYEQYF,TGCGCCAGCAGCCAAGAGGTATACGACAGGGGCTACGAGCAGTACTTC
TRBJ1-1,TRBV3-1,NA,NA,CASSQVSHPETEAFF,TGTGCCAGCAGCCAAGTTTCCCACCCGGAAACTGAAGCTTTCTTT
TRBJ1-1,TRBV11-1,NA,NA,CASSLDRAMNTEAFF,TGTGCCAGCAGCTTAGACAGGGCTATGAACACTGAAGCTTTCTTT
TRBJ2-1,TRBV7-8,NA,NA,CASSLEVREQFF,TGTGCCAGCAGCTTAGAAGTCAGGGAGCAGTTCTTC
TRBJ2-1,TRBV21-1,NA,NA,CASSPKGSGRVDNEQFF,TGTGCCAGCAGCCCAAAAGGAAGCGGGAGAGTGGACAATGAGCAGTTCTTC
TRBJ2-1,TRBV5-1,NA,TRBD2,CASSFVSSGSVKNEQFF,TGCGCCAGCAGCTTCGTCTCTAGCGGGTCCGTCAAGAATGAGCAGTTCTTC
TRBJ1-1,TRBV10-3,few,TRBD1,CATVDRTNTEAFF,TGTGCCACCGTGGACAGGACGAACACTGAAGCTTTCTTT
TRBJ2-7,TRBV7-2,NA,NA,CASSLAADYSYEQYF,TGTGCCAGCAGCTTAGCGGCGGACTACTCCTACGAGCAGTACTTC
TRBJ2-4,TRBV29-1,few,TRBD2,CSVGAVAGGRGAKNIQYF,TGCAGCGTTGGGGCGGTAGCGGGAGGGCGGGGGGCCAAAAACATTCAGTACTTC
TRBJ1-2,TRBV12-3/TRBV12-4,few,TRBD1,CASSNTGGSGGYTF,TGTGCCAGCAGTAACACAGGGGGCTCTGGAGGCTACACCTTC
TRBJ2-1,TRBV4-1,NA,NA,CASSRSGNEQFF,TGCGCCAGCAGCCGCTCGGGGAATGAGCAGTTCTTC
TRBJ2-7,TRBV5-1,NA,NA,CASSLGVFSYEQYF,TGCGCCAGCAGCTTGGGGGTATTCAGCTACGAGCAGTACTTC
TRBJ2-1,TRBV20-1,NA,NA,CSAIGLRTDNERFF,TGCAGTGCTATAGGGCTACGAACGGACAATGAGCGGTTCTTC
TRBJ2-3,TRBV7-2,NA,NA,CASSLRRMEDTQYF,TGTGCCAGCAGCTTAAGGCGGATGGAGGATACGCAGTATTTT
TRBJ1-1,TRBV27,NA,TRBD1,CASSLRTGWGTEAFF,TGTGCCAGCAGTCTCAGGACAGGGTGGGGCACTGAAGCTTTCTTT
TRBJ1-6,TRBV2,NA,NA,CASSTQGSGSPLHF,TGTGCCAGCAGTACTCAAGGGAGCGGGTCACCCCTCCACTTT
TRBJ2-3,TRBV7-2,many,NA,CASSLSQFGADTQYF,TGTGCCAGCAGCTTGTCCCAGTTCGGTGCAGATACGCAGTATTTT
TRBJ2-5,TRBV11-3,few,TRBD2,CASSGSRLAGELETQYF,TGTGCCAGCAGCGGCAGCCGACTAGCGGGAGAGTTGGAGACCCAGTACTTC
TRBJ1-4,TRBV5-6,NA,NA,CASSPQVAATNEKLFF,TGTGCCAGCAGCCCCCAGGTCGCGGCAACTAATGAAAAACTGTTTTTT
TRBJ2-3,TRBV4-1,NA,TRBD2,CASTLSGRSTDTQYF,TGCGCCAGCACGCTTAGCGGGAGAAGCACAGATACGCAGTATTTT
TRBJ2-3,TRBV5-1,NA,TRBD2,CASSKTSGDSTDTQYF,TGCGCCAGCAGTAAGACTAGCGGGGATAGCACAGATACGCAGTATTTT
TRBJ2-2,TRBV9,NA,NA,CASSVRSQGGNMGELFF,TGTGCCAGCAGCGTACGGAGTCAGGGGGGTAATATGGGGGAGCTGTTTTTT
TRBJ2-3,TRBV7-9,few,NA,CASSTQTDTQYF,TGTGCCAGCAGCACCCAAACAGATACGCAGTATTTT
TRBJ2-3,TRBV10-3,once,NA,CAIRSGGPGDTQYF,TGTGCCATCAGAAGTGGGGGGCCCGGAGATACGCAGTATTTT